This entry lists 26 T cell receptor beta chains sequenced from one sample in a study of molecular identifiers for immune sequencing clone quantification. TCRdb ran MiXCR on the PCR reads and lists one entry per CDR3 protein. The sample carries about 5,500 distinct CDR3 sequences, less than 20% recorded once. The material sequenced was naive CD8+ T cells from blood, with Jurkat cell RNA spiked in. Subset denoted: FACS-sorted CD8+CD4-CCR7+CD45RA+ naive T cells. The receptors come from a human donor in good health. Some libraries in this study had Jurkat cell RNA spiked in.

Judged by abundance, this clonotype is medium-sized. This chain uses TRBV29-1 with TRBJ1-1; D is ambiguous. This CDR3 region has 11 residues. Per germline, CDR1 SQVTM and CDR2 ANQGSEA. Trimming took 7 bases from V and 0 from J, leaving 6 bases between them. CDR3 DNA: TGCAGCGGTGAGTTGAACACTGAAGCTTTCTTT. This codes for CSGELNTEAFF.

This clonotype was detected ten times or more. The rearrangement joins TRBV5-6 to TRBJ1-5, with TRBD1 matching over 8 bases. V lost 4 bases and J lost 6; bases outside the gene matches: 6. CDR3 length equals 14 residues. Germline values: CDR1 SGHDT, CDR2 YYEEEE. The CDR3 DNA is TGTGCCAGCAGCCCGGGACAGGCGGCTCAGCCCCAGCATTTT. Translating it yields CASSPGQAAQPQHF.

As concerns this clonotype: A read error may explain this, as a much larger clone is one base away. J is TRBJ1-1 and V is TRBV5-1; D may be TRBD1 (5 bases). The V end was cut by 7 bases, the J end by 7 bases, with 11 bases between. The CDR3 contains 11 residues. The germline V gene encodes CDR1 SGHRS and CDR2 YFSETQ. The CDR3 here is CASGITGEAFF. The CDR3 DNA is TGCGCCAGCGGCATAACAGGTGAAGCTTTCTTT.

By share of the sample, this clonotype is medium-sized (0.01 to 0.1%). V and J are TRBV20-1 and TRBJ2-2; 7 bases agree with TRBD2. The CDR3 has 15 amino acids. Germline V lookup: CDR1 DFQATT, CDR2 SNEGSKA (reference sequence). J was trimmed by 5 bases and V by 3 bases; bases with no gene match: 9. CDR3 sequence (DNA): TGCAGTGCTAGCCTCGGGACTATTTATACCGGGGAGCTGTTTTTT. Its protein is CSASLGTIYTGELFF.

This clonotype has at least ten counts. The chain uses TRBV12-3 or TRBV12-4 and TRBJ2-5, with D uncertain. CDR3 length: 13 amino acids. Trimming left V 2 bases short and J 5 bases short, with 9 bases between. The CDR3 spells CASSLYGYETQYF. CDR3 coding DNA: TGTGCCAGCAGTTTATATGGGTACGAGACCCAGTACTTC.

The chain combines TRBV29-1 with TRBJ2-1, with D perhaps matching TRBD1 (5 bases). The CDR3 consists of 13 residues. V lost 5 bases to trimming and J lost 0 bases, with 8 bases between them. Germline lookup yields CDR1 SQVTM and CDR2 ANQGSEA. CDR3 in DNA: TGCAGCGTTATAGGGGCCTCCTACAATGAGCAGTTCTTC. This translates into CSVIGASYNEQFF.

This clonotype was found many times. This CDR3 reads CASSAGQGRTEAFF. The CDR3 nucleotides read TGTGCCAGCAGCGCAGGACAGGGAAGAACTGAAGCTTTCTTT. The genes are TRBV7-3 and TRBJ1-1; 8 bases align to TRBD1. V was pared by 5 bases and J by 5 bases, with 7 bases of the junction left unmatched. The germline V gene encodes CDR1 SGHTA and CDR2 FQGTGA. This CDR3 spans 14 amino acids. The whole variable domain, filled in from reference TRBV7-3 and TRBJ1-1, reads GAGVSQTPSNKVTEKGKYVELRCDPISGHTALYWYRQSLGQGPEFLIYFQGTGAADDSGLPNDRFFAVRPEGSVSTLKIQRTERGDSAVYLCASSAGQGRTEAFFGQGTRLTVV.

As concerns this clonotype: A much larger clone is a single base away; this may be a read error. The V gene is TRBV29-1, the J gene TRBJ2-1; tentative D call: TRBD2 (5 bases). The CDR3 consists of 13 residues. The germline V gene encodes CDR1 SQVTM and CDR2 ANQGSEA. The CDR3 DNA reads as TGCTGCGTTGAGGAGGAAAATTACAATGAGCAGTTCTTC. It translates to CCVEEENYNEQFF.

By frequency in the sample, this clonotype is medium-sized. The chain employs TRBV29-1 and TRBJ2-1; D unresolved. Trimming stripped 1 base from V and 2 bases from J, with 3 bases between. CDR3 length: 12 amino acids. Germline V gene lookup returns CDR1 SQVTM and CDR2 ANQGSEA. The CDR3 spells CSVEGTYNEQFF. The CDR3 coding sequence is TGCAGCGTTGAAGGAACCTACAATGAGCAGTTCTTC.

By sample share, this clonotype is medium-sized. The chain carries TRBV19 and TRBJ2-5; either TRBD1 or TRBD2 may fit D (5 bases each). Trimming stripped 7 bases from V and 3 bases from J, with 12 bases between. This CDR3 is built from 13 residues. In germline, CDR1 is LNHDA, CDR2 SQIVND (reference sequence). CDR3 loop: CASTSRGEETQYF. CDR3 nucleotides: TGTGCCAGTACGTCTCGGGGCGAAGAGACCCAGTACTTC. The full variable domain, with the rest looked up from reference TRBV19 and TRBJ2-5, is DGGITQSPKYLFRKEGQNVTLSCEQNLNHDAMYWYRQDPGQGLRLIYYSQIVNDFQKGDIAEGYSVSREKKESFPLTVTSAQKNPTAFYLCASTSRGEETQYFGPGTRLLVL.

This clonotype is classed as medium-sized (0.01 to 0.1%). The chain joins TRBV7-9 to TRBJ2-2, with TRBD1 matching over 10 bases. Germline loops: CDR1 SEHNR, CDR2 FQNEAQ (reference sequence). CDR3 length: 17 residues. V was clipped by 2 bases and J by 7 bases; unmatched bases: 10. CDR3 in amino acids: CASSLPNGDRGIGELFF. In nucleotides, the CDR3 is TGTGCCAGCAGCTTACCGAACGGGGACAGGGGAATCGGGGAGCTGTTTTTT.

Relative to its sample, this clonotype is medium-sized. This chain joins TRBV11-2 and TRBJ2-7; D perhaps matches TRBD2 (6 bases). This CDR3 has 15 residues. The ends were cut back, 6 bases at V and 0 bases at J, with 15 bases in the middle. Germline values: CDR1 SGHAT, CDR2 FQNNGV. DNA of the CDR3: TGTGCCAGCAGGGCTATAGCGGAGAGCTCCTACGAGCAGTACTTC. This translates into CASRAIAESSYEQYF.

This clonotype is labeled medium-sized. The chain links TRBV13 to TRBJ1-1; 7 bases map to TRBD1. The length of the CDR3 is 16 residues. Unmatched junction bases numbered 7, after V lost 2 bases and J lost 1 base. The V gene's germline CDR1 is PRHDT and CDR2 FYEKMQ (reference sequence). The CDR3 nucleotides are TGTGCCAGCAGCTTATTGGGGGACAGAACGAACACTGAAGCTTTCTTT. Protein product: CASSLLGDRTNTEAFF.

As to this clonotype: A much larger clonotype is one base distant, so this may be a read error. The rearrangement links TRBV4-3 to TRBJ2-7; a possible D gene is TRBD2 (6 bases). The V gene's germline CDR1 is LGHNA and CDR2 YSLEER. The germline V and J ends were trimmed by 5 bases and 2 bases, with 16 bases remaining between them. CDR3 length equals 15 residues. The DNA for the CDR3 is TGCGCCAGCAGCTCAGATTGGAGCGGGCCCTACGAGCAGTACTTC. Its translation: CASSSDWSGPYEQYF.

This clonotype was found a few times. Just one base apart from a much larger clone, this may be a read error. V usage is TRBV20-1 and J usage is TRBJ2-1; possibly TRBD1 or TRBD2 for D (5 bases each). From germline, CDR1 is DFQATT and CDR2 SNEGSKA (reference sequence). The CDR3 covers 13 residues. CDR3 residues: CSARVGGVNEQSF. CDR3 DNA: TGCAGTGCTAGAGTTGGGGGAGTAAATGAGCAGTCCTTC.

By its share, this clonotype is medium-sized. DNA for the CDR3: TGCGCCAGCAGCTCTCCGTTGGGGACAGCCGAAAATGAAAAACTGTTTTTT. It codes for CASSSPLGTAENEKLFF. The chain couples TRBV4-1 to TRBJ1-4; 7 positions agree with TRBD1. Germline lookup yields CDR1 MGHRA and CDR2 YSYEKL. V was clipped by 5 bases and J by 5 bases; unmatched bases: 14. This CDR3 region has 17 residues.

By its share, this clonotype is medium-sized. The genes are TRBV2 and TRBJ2-2, with a weak D call TRBD1 (5 bases). The germline gives CDR1 SNHLY, CDR2 FYNNEI. This CDR3 contains 15 residues. Trimming removed 2 bases at V and 0 bases at J, with 7 bases between. The CDR3 sequence is CASSERTPNTGELFF. DNA of the CDR3: TGTGCCAGCAGTGAACGGACACCGAACACCGGGGAGCTGTTTTTT.

The J gene is TRBJ2-1, the V gene TRBV29-1; D unresolved. V was shortened by 5 bases and J by 0 bases, with 14 bases between the two germline ends. Germline V lookup: CDR1 SQVTM, CDR2 ANQGSEA. The CDR3 has 15 amino acids. CDR3 residues: CSVSDPPSSYNEQFF. CDR3 coding DNA: TGCAGCGTTAGCGACCCCCCTAGCTCCTACAATGAGCAGTTCTTC.

This clonotype is medium-sized. The chain uses TRBV7-9 and TRBJ1-1; D uncertain. Germline V gene lookup returns CDR1 SEHNR and CDR2 FQNEAQ (reference sequence). Between the trimmed V and J ends, which lost 5 bases and 6 bases, there was a span of 19 bases. The CDR3 length is 15 residues. The CDR3 here is CASSHSGSGVAEAFF. Here the CDR3 DNA reads TGTGCCAGCAGCCATAGTGGCAGCGGGGTGGCTGAAGCTTTCTTT. The entire variable domain, with the rest obtained from reference TRBV7-9 and TRBJ1-1, is as follows: DTGVSQNPRHKITKRGQNVTFRCDPISEHNRLYWYRQTLGQGPEFLTYFQNEAQLEKSRLLSDRFSAERPKGSFSTLEIQRTEQGDSAMYLCASSHSGSGVAEAFFGQGTRLTVV.

This clonotype is labeled medium-sized. V and J are TRBV4-1 and TRBJ1-5; D uncertain. The V end was cut by 0 bases, the J end by 0 bases, with 15 bases between. The germline CDR1 and CDR2 sequences are MGHRA and YSYEKL. CDR3 length equals 18 residues. The CDR3 sequence: CASSQDPPAAYSNQPQHF. CDR3 sequence (DNA): TGCGCCAGCAGCCAAGATCCGCCGGCAGCCTATAGCAATCAGCCCCAGCATTTT.

This clonotype qualifies as medium-sized (0.01 to 0.1%). The chain links TRBV27 to TRBJ2-5, with 8 bases fitting TRBD1. This CDR3 has 17 amino acids. V dropped 1 base and J dropped 2; count of bases not matched to a gene: 9. Germline V lookup: CDR1 MNHEY, CDR2 SMNVEV (reference sequence). CDR3 sequence: CASSLLAGTGPQETQYF. In nucleotides, the CDR3 is TGTGCCAGCAGTTTATTAGCTGGGACAGGACCACAAGAGACCCAGTACTTC.

Relative to its sample, this clonotype is medium-sized (0.01 to 0.1%). The chain uses TRBV27 and TRBJ1-2, with D tentatively TRBD1 (6 bases). This CDR3 contains 14 residues. Between the trimmed V and J ends, which lost 6 bases and 1 base, there was a span of 12 bases. Germline V lookup: CDR1 MNHEY, CDR2 SMNVEV (reference sequence). The CDR3: CASRITGSNYGYTF. Written as DNA, the CDR3 is TGTGCCAGCAGGATAACAGGGAGTAACTATGGCTACACCTTC.

This clonotype rates as medium-sized (0.01 to 0.1%). This chain joins TRBV20-1 and TRBJ2-7; 9 nucleotides align to TRBD2. After removal of 7 bases from V and 4 bases from J, the junction contained 20 bases not matched to a gene. The CDR3 length is 17 residues. Looked up from germline, CDR1 is DFQATT and CDR2 is SNEGSKA (reference sequence). The CDR3 is CSVQSLSGSGSVYEQYF. The CDR3 nucleotides are TGCAGTGTCCAGAGCTTAAGCGGTAGCGGGAGCGTTTACGAGCAGTACTTC.

This clonotype is medium-sized within its sample. This chain connects TRBV30 to TRBJ2-1, with TRBD2 identical over 10 bases. Germline-derived CDR1 and CDR2 are GTSNPN and SVGIG (reference sequence). The CDR3 loop spans 12 amino acids. The V and J ends lost 0 bases and 14 bases, in that order; junction bases with no gene match: 4. The DNA for the CDR3 is TGTGCCTGGAGTGTAGCGGGAGGGGGGGAGTTCTTC. It encodes CAWSVAGGGEFF. Looking up the rest from reference TRBV30 and TRBJ2-1 gives the full variable domain: SQTIHQWPATLVQPVGSPLSLECTVEGTSNPNLYWYRQAAGRGLQLLFYSVGIGQISSEVPQNLSASRPQDRQFILSSKKLLLSDSGFYLCAWSVAGGGEFFGPGTRLTVL.

This clonotype is medium-sized by share. This chain links TRBV5-1 with TRBJ1-6; a weak D match, TRBD1 (5 bases). CDR1 is SGHRS and CDR2 is YFSETQ in the germline V gene. This CDR3 has 18 residues. The V gene lost 0 bases and the J gene lost 7 bases, with 20 bases spanning the gap. In DNA, the CDR3 is TGCGCCAGCAGCTTGGCCATTGGTGAACGACAGACCAATTCACCCCTCCACTTT. This gives the protein CASSLAIGERQTNSPLHF.

This clonotype was detected a few times. The genes are TRBV12-3 or TRBV12-4 and TRBJ2-5; D is unclear. The CDR3 has 13 amino acids. The V and J ends lost 6 bases and 0 bases respectively, with 8 bases between them. Written as DNA, the CDR3 is TGTGCCAGCAGACGTACGGACCAAGAGACCCAGTACTTC. This translates into CASRRTDQETQYF.